These 27 T cell receptor beta chains came from one sample sequenced in a study of shared clonotypes between healthy human individuals. Here immunoSEQ multiplex PCR was the method, and the copy in TCRdb shows in-frame clones only, minus some. The sample carries about 520,000 clones, 95% to 97% recorded once. The sequencing input was naive CD4+ T cells sorted from blood. Subset reported: CD45RA+ positively selected. The receptors derive from a woman in her thirties in good health.

J is TRBJ1-2 and V is TRBV10-2, with D unclear. CDR3 length equals 14 residues. Germline CDR1 and CDR2: WSHSY and SAAADI. The germline V and J ends were trimmed by 2 bases and 4 bases, with 11 bases remaining between them. CDR3 sequence (DNA): TGCGCCAGCAGTGAGGCTCTACCCCCCTATGGCTACACCTTC. Its translation: CASSEALPPYGYTF.

This clone showed up just once. This CDR3 is CSAGRRNEQFF. In DNA form, the CDR3 reads TGCAGTGCCGGCAGACGCAATGAGCAGTTCTTC. V usage is TRBV20-1 and J usage is TRBJ2-1; D uncertain. The CDR3 length is 11 residues. Trimming left V 6 bases short and J 6 bases short, with 9 bases between. Germline CDR1 is DFQATT and CDR2 is SNEGSKA (reference sequence).

The V gene is TRBV7-2, the J gene TRBJ1-2; 10 bases map to TRBD1. Germline-derived CDR1 and CDR2 are SGHTA and FQGNSA. The CDR3 has 13 amino acids. With V trimmed by 6 bases and J by 7 bases, 5 bases remained unmatched. The CDR3 DNA sequence: TGTGCCAGCAGATGGGACAGGGGAGGTGGCTACACCTTC. Its translation is CASRWDRGGGYTF.

In its sample, this clone was seen a few times. V usage is TRBV9 and J usage is TRBJ1-1, with unresolved D. Germline CDR1 and CDR2: SGDLS and YYNGEE. The length of the CDR3 is 14 residues. V lost 0 bases and J lost 10, with 16 bases in between. The CDR3 sequence: CASSVAFDTPVAFF. In DNA form, the CDR3 reads TGTGCCAGCAGCGTAGCGTTCGACACTCCGGTAGCTTTCTTT.

The chain combines TRBV7-2 with TRBJ2-1, with 9 positions matching TRBD2. The J segment lost 5 bases and the V segment lost 1 base, leaving 6 bases of the junction unmatched. The CDR3 extends over 16 amino acids. Germline loops: CDR1 SGHTA, CDR2 FQGNSA. The CDR3 nucleotides are TGTGCCAGCAGCTTAGTGGCTAGCGGGAAAAACAATGAGCAGTTCTTC. Protein sequence: CASSLVASGKNNEQFF.

V is TRBV4-1 and J is TRBJ2-1; perhaps TRBD2 as D (5 bases). CDR1 and CDR2 from the germline V gene are MGHRA and YSYEKL. This CDR3 contains 13 residues. The ends were cut back, 1 base at V and 11 bases at J, with 12 bases in the middle. CDR3 sequence reads: CASSQVQETKQFF. CDR3 coding DNA: TGCGCCAGCAGCCAAGTCCAGGAGACTAAGCAGTTCTTC.

This clone was observed once. This chain joins TRBV2 and TRBJ2-3; no definite D call. CDR1 is SNHLY and CDR2 is FYNNEI in the germline V gene. Trimming left V 6 bases short and J 0 bases short, with 7 bases between. CDR3 length equals 13 residues. The DNA for the CDR3 is TGTGCCAGCAGGACCCAGAGCACAGATACGCAGTATTTT. It codes for CASRTQSTDTQYF.

The V gene is TRBV6-4, the J gene TRBJ2-7; D perhaps matches TRBD2 (5 bases). This CDR3 is built from 15 residues. Germline CDR1 and CDR2: MRHNA and SNTAGT. V lost 4 bases, J lost 1 base, and 14 bases lay in between. CDR3 loop: CASSVRVGSSYEQYF. The CDR3 DNA reads as TGTGCCAGCAGTGTCCGGGTTGGGAGTTCCTACGAGCAGTACTTC.

This chain links TRBV28 with TRBJ2-7; no reliable D call. Between the trimmed V and J ends, which lost 5 bases and 2 bases, there was a span of 7 bases. In germline, CDR1 is MDHEN, CDR2 SYDVKM. There are 12 residues in the CDR3. CDR3 DNA sequence: TGTGCCAGCAGTCCTCGAGCCTACGAGCAGTACTTC. Translated, it gives CASSPRAYEQYF.

J is TRBJ2-2 and V is TRBV6-5; unclear D gene. V was trimmed by 2 bases and J by 5 bases, leaving 9 bases between them. Germline loops: CDR1 MNHEY, CDR2 SVGAGI. This CDR3 is 14 amino acids long. CDR3 in amino acids: CASSYRSRTGELFF. CDR3 DNA: TGTGCCAGCAGTTACCGGAGTCGGACCGGGGAGCTGTTTTTT.

CDR3 residues: CASNNLQGVSTGELFF. The CDR3, as DNA: TGTGCCAGCAACAATCTACAGGGGGTCTCCACCGGGGAGCTGTTTTTT. The rearrangement joins TRBV7-2 to TRBJ2-2, with 8 nucleotides matching TRBD1. Germline loops: CDR1 SGHTA, CDR2 FQGNSA. The CDR3 is made up of 16 amino acids. J gave up 4 bases and V 7 bases, and 11 bases lay outside the gene matches.

This clone came up a few times. The chain uses TRBV2 and TRBJ1-5; D call uncertain. The CDR3 runs 13 residues. In germline, CDR1 is SNHLY, CDR2 FYNNEI. V was shortened by 3 bases and J by 6 bases, with 9 bases between the two germline ends. The CDR3 here is CASSERESQPQHF. In DNA form, the CDR3 reads TGTGCCAGCAGTGAGAGGGAGAGTCAGCCCCAGCATTTT.

The V call is TRBV2, the J call TRBJ2-5, with a tentative D call TRBD2 (6 bases). The J call may not be correct, given that the DNA end is closer to TRBJ2-7. From germline, CDR1 is SNHLY and CDR2 FYNNEI. This CDR3 comprises 12 residues. The CDR3, as DNA: TGTGCCAGCAGGGGGACTGTCCGCGAGCAGTACTTC. Its protein is CASRGTVREQYF.

The chain carries TRBV28 and TRBJ2-1; 9 bases match TRBD2. J lost 6 bases, V lost 3 bases, and 12 bases had no gene match. From germline, CDR1 is MDHEN and CDR2 SYDVKM. CDR3 length equals 17 residues. The CDR3 DNA sequence: TGTGCCAGCAGTTTCCCGGGGGGGGTAGCGGGAGCCAATGAGCAGTTCTTC. Translating gives CASSFPGGVAGANEQFF. Combining the CDR3 with reference TRBV28 and TRBJ2-1 gives the whole variable domain DVKVTQSSRYLVKRTGEKVFLECVQDMDHENMFWYRQDPGLGLRLIYFSYDVKMKEKGDIPEGYSVSREKKERFSLILESASTNQTSMYLCASSFPGGVAGANEQFFGPGTRLTVL.

The J gene is TRBJ2-1, the V gene TRBV7-6; D could derive from TRBD1 or TRBD2 (5 bases each). Trimming took 5 bases from V and 0 from J, leaving 14 bases between them. Germline loops: CDR1 SGHVS, CDR2 FNYEAQ. The CDR3 covers 16 residues. In nucleotides, the CDR3 is TGTGCCAGCAGCCCCCTAGGGACGAGCTCCTACAATGAGCAGTTCTTC. Translated: CASSPLGTSSYNEQFF.

The genes are TRBV6-1 and TRBJ2-3, with 11 bases identical to TRBD2. Trimming removed 4 bases from V and 1 base from J; junction bases left unmatched: 4. Germline V gene lookup returns CDR1 MNHNS and CDR2 SASEGT. This CDR3 is 16 amino acids long. The CDR3 loop reads CASSVTSGSGTDTQYF. The CDR3 nucleotides read TGTGCCAGCAGTGTAACTAGCGGGAGTGGCACAGATACGCAGTATTTT.

The chain couples TRBV27 to TRBJ1-5, with D possibly being TRBD1 (5 bases). With 7 bases removed from V and 2 bases from J, the gap between germline ends came to 15 bases. The CDR3 totals 15 residues. The germline gives CDR1 MNHEY, CDR2 SMNVEV (reference sequence). The chain's CDR3 is CASTKLGGGNQPQHF. The CDR3 coding sequence is TGTGCCAGCACCAAGTTGGGGGGGGGCAATCAGCCCCAGCATTTT.

V usage is TRBV19 and J usage is TRBJ2-2; 8 positions match TRBD2. Trimming took 6 bases from V and 4 from J; bases not matched to a gene: 13. The CDR3 has 17 residues. CDR1 is LNHDA, CDR2 SQIVND, per germline (reference sequence). The CDR3 region is CASRESSGSVVTGELFF. CDR3 coding DNA: TGTGCCAGTAGGGAGTCAAGCGGGAGTGTCGTCACCGGGGAGCTGTTTTTT.

J is TRBJ1-5 and V is TRBV5-6; D ambiguous. V dropped 10 bases and J dropped 6 bases, with 17 bases sitting between them. CDR1 is SGHDT and CDR2 is YYEEEE in the germline V gene. The CDR3 has 13 amino acids. The CDR3 coding sequence is TGTGCCTCGTCATCGGGTTTGAGTCAGCCCCAGCATTTT. Protein product: CASSSGLSQPQHF.

This clone was detected only once. The chain links TRBV7-2 to TRBJ2-5, with D perhaps TRBD2 (5 bases). The V gene's germline CDR1 is SGHTA and CDR2 FQGNSA. Trimming shortened V by 5 bases and J by 1 base, and 5 bases separated the two germline ends. The CDR3 has 12 residues. The CDR3 spells CASSRGQETQYF. In DNA form, the CDR3 reads TGTGCCAGCAGCCGGGGCCAAGAGACCCAGTACTTC.

The V gene is TRBV11-2, the J gene TRBJ2-7, with 7 bases fitting TRBD1. Losses at the gene ends were 0 bases for V and 5 bases for J; bases not matched to a gene: 7. The CDR3 length is 15 residues. Germline V CDR1 and CDR2: SGHAT, FQNNGV. CDR3 sequence (DNA): TGTGCCAGCAGCTTAGAGACAGGGCCGGGCCACGAGCAGTACTTC. This codes for CASSLETGPGHEQYF. Full variable domain (missing parts from reference TRBV11-2 and TRBJ2-7): EAGVAQSPRYKIIEKRQSVAFWCNPISGHATLYWYQQILGQGPKLLIQFQNNGVVDDSQLPKDRFSAERLKGVDSTLKIQPAKLEDSAVYLCASSLETGPGHEQYFGPGTRLTVT.

This sequence joins TRBV2 and TRBJ2-1; 11 nucleotides align to TRBD2. After removal of 4 bases from V and 7 bases from J, the junction contained 15 bases not matched to a gene. CDR1 is SNHLY and CDR2 is FYNNEI in the germline V gene. This CDR3 region has 18 residues. The CDR3 protein is CASSVQGIVSSGRNEQFF. In nucleotides, the CDR3 is TGTGCCAGCAGTGTGCAGGGTATCGTCTCTAGCGGGAGGAATGAGCAGTTCTTC.

As to this clone: Other DNA sequences in the sample encode the same CDR3. The V gene is TRBV14, the J gene TRBJ2-7; D is uncertain. The CDR3 contains 11 residues. Germline CDR1 SGHDN, CDR2 FVKESK. The germline V and J ends were trimmed by 4 bases and 2 bases, with 3 bases remaining between them. The CDR3 spells CASSRTYEQYF. DNA for the CDR3: TGTGCCAGCAGCCGAACCTACGAGCAGTACTTC.

The chain has TRBV5-1 and TRBJ2-7, with D perhaps TRBD1 (6 bases). This CDR3 is built from 14 residues. The germline gives CDR1 SGHRS, CDR2 YFSETQ. Trimming left V 3 bases short and J 6 bases short, with 16 bases between. CDR3 protein: CASSWRTGPGEQYF. The CDR3 nucleotides read TGCGCCAGCAGCTGGAGAACAGGGCCCGGCGAGCAGTACTTC.

The chain recombines TRBV30 with TRBJ2-2, with 7 bases lining up with TRBD2. J was trimmed by 1 base and V by 6 bases; bases with no gene match: 17. The CDR3 is made up of 18 amino acids. Per germline, CDR1 GTSNPN and CDR2 SVGIG (reference sequence). CDR3 loop: CACKPQRNGRMNTGELFF. Written as DNA, the CDR3 is TGTGCCTGCAAACCACAGAGGAACGGGAGGATGAACACCGGGGAGCTGTTTTTT.

The chain has TRBV11-3 and TRBJ2-1; 8 bases fit TRBD2. The CDR3 runs to 17 residues. CDR1 and CDR2 (germline): SGHNT, YENEEA. Trimming cost V 2 bases and J 1 base; bases outside gene matches: 7. The DNA for the CDR3 is TGTGCCAGCAGCTTATCATTAGCGGGGCAATCCTACAATGAGCAGTTCTTC. It encodes CASSLSLAGQSYNEQFF.

The chain is built from TRBV7-6 and TRBJ2-7; TRBD2 agrees at 8 bases. J gave up 3 bases and V 4 bases, and 5 bases lay outside the gene matches. Germline CDR1 SGHVS, CDR2 FNYEAQ. This CDR3 region has 14 residues. The CDR3 region is CASSSSGGGYEQYF. In nucleotides, the CDR3 is TGTGCCAGCAGCTCCTCGGGAGGGGGCTACGAGCAGTACTTC.